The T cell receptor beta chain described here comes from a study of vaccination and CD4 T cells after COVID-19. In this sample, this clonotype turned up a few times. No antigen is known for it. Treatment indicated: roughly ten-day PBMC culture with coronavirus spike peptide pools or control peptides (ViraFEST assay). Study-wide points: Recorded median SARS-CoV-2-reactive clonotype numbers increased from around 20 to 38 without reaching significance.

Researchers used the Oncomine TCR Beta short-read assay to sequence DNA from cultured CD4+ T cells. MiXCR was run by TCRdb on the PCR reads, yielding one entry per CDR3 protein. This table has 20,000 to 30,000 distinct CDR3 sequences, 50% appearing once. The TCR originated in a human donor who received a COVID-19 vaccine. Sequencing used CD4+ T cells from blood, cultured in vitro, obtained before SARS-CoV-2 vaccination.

The CDR3 DNA sequence: TGTGCCATCAGTGAAAGGGGAAACTATGGCTACACCTTC. It encodes CAISERGNYGYTF. The chain employs TRBV10-3 and TRBJ1-2; the D gene is possibly TRBD1 (5 bases). The CDR3 runs 13 residues. Looked up from germline, CDR1 is ENHRY and CDR2 is SYGVKD. V gave up 3 bases and J gave up 2 bases, with 7 bases separating them.